A selection of T cell receptor beta chains follows, all from one sample in a study of T cell changes during pregnancy in multiple sclerosis. TCRdb's table, derived via immunoSEQ multiplex PCR, lists solely in-frame clones and lacks some. The table includes about 100,000 clones, 85% to 95% detected once. This specimen was peripheral blood, taken in the third trimester of pregnancy. These receptors were collected from a female donor in good health, enrolled as a control in a pregnancy study. Each CDR3 is given with its conserved first and last residue. The D gene is left open where the match is weak. Clone sizes are given selectively: once, few, many, or a class where the clone is expanded.

v_gene,j_gene,d_gene,abundance,len,CDR3aa,CDR3nt
TRBV11-2,TRBJ1-1,-,-,13,CASSPPTAEKAFF,TGTGCCAGCAGCCCTCCGACTGCAGAGAAAGCTTTCTTT
TRBV5-5,TRBJ1-1,-,-,14,CASSLGHLNTEAFF,TGTGCCAGCAGCTTGGGACACTTGAACACTGAAGCTTTCTTT
TRBV30,TRBJ1-2,-,-,12,CAWSVGGNGYTF,TGTGCCTGGAGTGTGGGAGGGAATGGCTACACCTTC
TRBV13,TRBJ1-1,-,few,15,CASSQVGGQGQQAFF,TGTGCCAGCAGCCAGGTCGGTGGCCAAGGACAGCAAGCTTTCTTT
TRBV5-6,TRBJ2-5,-,-,12,CASSWAGETQYF,TGTGCCAGCAGCTGGGCGGGGGAGACCCAGTACTTC
TRBV18,TRBJ1-3,-,-,14,CASSSGLSGNTIYF,TGTGCCAGCTCGTCAGGGTTGTCTGGAAACACCATATATTTT
TRBV27,TRBJ2-3,TRBD2,-,17,CASSERKSGGRPDTQYF,TGTGCCAGCAGTGAGCGGAAAAGCGGGGGGAGGCCCGATACGCAGTATTTT
TRBV4-1,TRBJ2-1,TRBD1,-,16,CASRPTGQGAYNEQFF,TGCGCCAGCAGGCCGACTGGACAGGGGGCCTACAATGAGCAGTTCTTC
TRBV7-2,TRBJ1-2,-,-,13,CASSLSRGWGYTF,TGTGCCAGCAGCTTAAGCAGGGGTTGGGGCTACACCTTC
TRBV5-1,TRBJ2-3,TRBD2,-,19,CASSFNPPLAGDGTDTQYF,TGCGCCAGCAGCTTTAACCCCCCGTTGGCGGGGGATGGGACAGATACGCAGTATTTT
TRBV12-5,TRBJ2-1,TRBD1,-,20,CASGFLIGTDNPITYNEQFF,TGTGCTAGTGGTTTCCTCATAGGGACAGACAATCCTATTACTTACAATGAGCAGTTCTTC
TRBV5-6,TRBJ1-1,-,-,12,CASSLVAAEAFF,TGTGCCAGCAGCTTGGTAGCGGCAGAAGCTTTCTTT
TRBV7-9,TRBJ2-7,-,-,14,CASSYIDTSYEQYF,TGTGCCAGCAGCTACATTGACACATCCTACGAGCAGTACTTC
TRBV5-6,TRBJ1-2,-,-,15,CASSLRTDSDYGYTF,TGTGCCAGCAGCTTGAGGACAGATAGTGACTATGGCTACACCTTC
TRBV10-2,TRBJ2-2,-,-,14,CASSEGANTGELFF,TGCGCCAGCAGTGAGGGGGCCAACACCGGGGAGCTGTTTTTT
TRBV5-4,TRBJ2-4,TRBD1,-,17,CASSSAPGQKLVNIQYF,TGTGCCAGCAGCTCCGCTCCGGGACAGAAGTTGGTAAACATTCAGTACTTC
TRBV27,TRBJ2-1,TRBD1,once,14,CASSTRTGGRSEFF,TGTGCCAGCAGTACCCGGACAGGGGGTAGAAGTGAGTTCTTC
TRBV30,TRBJ2-7,TRBD2,-,14,CAWSVGLAGELQYF,TGTGCCTGGAGTGTGGGACTAGCGGGGGAGTTGCAGTACTTC
TRBV4-3,TRBJ2-3,TRBD2,-,17,CASSQKTSGGGADTQYF,TGCGCCAGCAGCCAAAAGACAAGCGGGGGTGGAGCAGATACGCAGTATTTT
TRBV7-3,TRBJ1-2,TRBD1,-,13,CASSPGTGVGYTF,TGTGCCAGCAGCCCCGGGACAGGGGTCGGCTACACCTTC
TRBV5-4,TRBJ1-1,TRBD1,-,14,CASSLNRGLPEAFF,TGTGCCAGCAGCTTGAACAGGGGATTGCCTGAAGCTTTCTTT
TRBV4-1,TRBJ1-2,TRBD1,-,15,CASSPGQGYYYGYTF,TGCGCCAGCAGCCCAGGACAGGGGTACTACTATGGCTACACCTTC
TRBV5-4,TRBJ2-3,-,-,15,CASSLANQYTDTQYF,TGTGCCAGCAGCTTGGCCAACCAGTACACAGATACGCAGTATTTT
TRBV9,TRBJ1-2,TRBD1,-,16,CASSPIEGQGARGYTF,TGTGCCAGCAGCCCCATCGAAGGACAGGGGGCTCGCGGCTACACCTTC
TRBV30,TRBJ1-1,-,-,13,CAWSGQRNTEAFF,TGTGCCTGGAGCGGACAGAGAAACACTGAAGCTTTCTTT
TRBV19,TRBJ2-7,-,-,14,CASKEGGGSYEQYF,TGTGCCAGTAAGGAGGGAGGAGGATCCTACGAGCAGTACTTC
TRBV25-1,TRBJ1-5,-,-,13,CASSSTGFQPQHF,TGTGCCAGCAGTTCAACAGGTTTTCAGCCCCAGCATTTT
TRBV11-3,TRBJ1-1,-,-,15,CASSLAEGGEEEAFF,TGTGCCAGCAGCTTAGCCGAGGGAGGAGAAGAGGAAGCTTTCTTT
TRBV30,TRBJ1-2,TRBD1,-,13,CAWGTGMGYGYTF,TGTGCCTGGGGGACAGGGATGGGCTATGGCTACACCTTC
TRBV6-1,TRBJ2-3,-,-,13,CAIRRGAEDTQYF,TGTGCCATCCGGAGGGGAGCAGAGGATACGCAGTATTTT
TRBV14,TRBJ2-3,-,-,12,CASSQGGPTQYF,TGTGCCAGCAGCCAAGGGGGGCCTACGCAGTATTTT
TRBV19,TRBJ2-7,TRBD1,-,15,CASSVSGGLSYEQYF,TGTGCCAGTAGCGTGTCAGGGGGCCTAAGCTACGAGCAGTACTTC
TRBV2,TRBJ2-1,TRBD2,-,17,CASSGASGGPFRDEQFF,TGTGCCAGCAGTGGAGCTAGCGGGGGGCCCTTTCGCGATGAGCAGTTCTTC
TRBV5-4,TRBJ1-1,-,-,12,CASSFSDTEAFF,TGTGCCAGCAGCTTCTCCGACACAGAAGCTTTCTTT
TRBV7-9,TRBJ2-7,-,-,15,CASSQVERGGGEQYF,TGTGCCAGCAGCCAGGTTGAGAGGGGGGGCGGCGAGCAGTACTTC
TRBV7-9,TRBJ1-5,-,-,15,CASSTPREYNQPQHF,TGTGCCAGCAGCACCCCGCGGGAGTATAATCAGCCCCAGCATTTT
TRBV4-3,TRBJ2-1,-,-,16,CASSQEGAASYNEQFF,TGCGCCAGCAGCCAAGAGGGGGCGGCCTCCTACAATGAGCAGTTCTTC
TRBV11-1,TRBJ1-4,-,-,14,CASSFSATNEKLFF,TGTGCCAGCAGCTTCAGTGCAACTAATGAAAAACTGTTTTTT
TRBV7-9,TRBJ2-7,-,-,14,CASSPTRARSEQYF,TGTGCCAGCAGCCCTACCAGGGCTAGATCCGAGCAGTACTTC
TRBV29-1,TRBJ1-1,TRBD1,once,15,CSVGGTGRMLSEAFF,TGCAGCGTAGGAGGGACAGGGAGGATGTTGAGTGAAGCTTTCTTT
TRBV5-1,TRBJ1-1,TRBD1,-,14,CASSPTGRNTEAFF,TGCGCCAGCAGCCCGACAGGGAGGAACACTGAAGCTTTCTTT
TRBV7-6,TRBJ2-7,TRBD2,-,16,CASSFVGLAGGSEQYF,TGTGCCAGCAGCTTCGTAGGACTAGCGGGGGGAAGCGAGCAGTACTTC
TRBV4-2,TRBJ2-2,TRBD2,-,15,CASSPGGMNTGELFF,TGTGCCAGCAGCCCCGGGGGGATGAACACCGGGGAGCTGTTTTTT
TRBV7-6,TRBJ2-7,-,-,13,CASSLGQIYEQYF,TGTGCCAGCAGCTTAGGACAGATATACGAGCAGTACTTC
TRBV19,TRBJ2-7,-,once,14,CASSSNTGTYEQYF,TGTGCCAGTAGTTCTAACACCGGGACCTACGAGCAGTACTTC
TRBV9,TRBJ2-3,-,-,13,CASSLGQPDTQYF,TGTGCCAGCAGTTTAGGACAGCCAGATACGCAGTATTTT
TRBV30,TRBJ1-2,TRBD1,-,13,CAWRTGGAYGYTF,TGTGCCTGGCGGACAGGGGGGGCCTATGGCTACACCTTC
TRBV2,TRBJ2-7,-,-,14,CASSRTAEAYEQYF,TGTGCCAGCAGTAGGACAGCGGAGGCCTACGAGCAGTACTTC
TRBV27,TRBJ1-1,TRBD1,-,15,CASTYRQGRGTEAFF,TGTGCCAGCACTTATAGACAGGGCAGGGGCACTGAAGCTTTCTTT
TRBV27,TRBJ1-5,-,-,18,CASSSLTTGDYSNQPQHF,TGTGCCAGCAGTTCTCTCACGACAGGAGATTATAGCAATCAGCCCCAGCATTTT
TRBV5-4,TRBJ2-1,TRBD2,once,16,CASSLASGGASDEQFF,TGTGCCAGCAGCTTGGCTAGCGGGGGGGCCAGCGATGAGCAGTTCTTC
TRBV7-2,TRBJ2-1,-,-,14,CASIPRGIYNEQFF,TGTGCCAGCATTCCTCGCGGCATCTACAATGAGCAGTTCTTC
TRBV7-3,TRBJ1-2,TRBD1,-,14,CASSLTRDRDGYTF,TGTGCCAGCAGCTTAACGCGGGACAGGGATGGCTACACCTTC
TRBV30,TRBJ1-1,-,few,18,CAWSGWRSSRPMNTEAFF,TGTGCCTGGAGTGGCTGGCGTAGCAGCCGCCCCATGAACACTGAAGCTTTCTTT
TRBV11-3,TRBJ1-4,TRBD1,once,12,CASSFGTGGLFF,TGTGCCAGCAGCTTTGGGACAGGGGGACTGTTTTTT
TRBV7-9,TRBJ2-2,TRBD2,-,17,CASSNPGLAANTGELFF,TGTGCCAGCAGCAACCCGGGACTAGCGGCGAACACCGGGGAGCTGTTTTTT
TRBV7-9,TRBJ1-3,-,-,14,CASSLAFSGNTIYF,TGTGCCAGCAGCTTAGCCTTCTCTGGAAACACCATATATTTT